A selection of T cell receptor beta chains follows, all from one sample in a study of T-cell reconstitution after alpha-beta-depleted transplantation in children. TCRdb fed the PCR reads into MiXCR, producing one record per CDR3 protein. This table has 800,000 to 1,000,000 distinct CDR3 sequences, 25% to 35% appearing once. The sample in question was PBMCs, mostly from graft donor cells, obtained 360 days after TCRalphabeta/CD19-depleted stem cell transplant. The receptors shown here come from a boy younger than two who had a stem cell transplant for SCID, so the T cells may come from the graft donor. The CDR3 runs from the conserved cysteine through the conserved F or W. The order of the fields is clone size, J gene, CDR3 length, V gene, D gene, CDR3 DNA, CDR3 protein. A D gene is named only where the DNA matches it firmly. Not every row has a clone size; where given, it reads once, few, many or a size class.

clone size: -
J gene: TRBJ2-3
CDR3 length: 13
V gene: TRBV12-3/TRBV12-4
D gene: -
CDR3 DNA: TGTGCCAGCATGGGAGCTAAAACAGATACGCAGTATTTT
CDR3 protein: CASMGAKTDTQYF

clone size: -
J gene: TRBJ2-5
CDR3 length: 12
V gene: TRBV9
D gene: -
CDR3 DNA: TGTGCCAGCAGCACCAGGGGAGAGACCCAGTACTTC
CDR3 protein: CASSTRGETQYF

clone size: -
J gene: TRBJ1-6
CDR3 length: 14
V gene: TRBV12-3/TRBV12-4
D gene: -
CDR3 DNA: TGTGCCAGCAGCAGGTCGTCGGGCGATTCACCCCTCCACTTT
CDR3 protein: CASSRSSGDSPLHF

clone size: -
J gene: TRBJ1-1
CDR3 length: 13
V gene: TRBV7-9
D gene: -
CDR3 DNA: TGTGCCAGCAGCTTTAGGTCGATACATGAAGCTTTCTTT
CDR3 protein: CASSFRSIHEAFF

clone size: -
J gene: TRBJ1-4
CDR3 length: 13
V gene: TRBV20-1
D gene: TRBD1
CDR3 DNA: TGCAGTGCTCCCGGGACAGGGCGAGAAAAACTGTTTTTT
CDR3 protein: CSAPGTGREKLFF

clone size: -
J gene: TRBJ2-7
CDR3 length: 13
V gene: TRBV7-3
D gene: -
CDR3 DNA: TGTGCCAGCAGCTCCTCGGGCGGGTCCGAGCAGTACTTC
CDR3 protein: CASSSSGGSEQYF

clone size: -
J gene: TRBJ2-1
CDR3 length: 17
V gene: TRBV7-2
D gene: -
CDR3 DNA: TGTGCCAGCAGCTTATCCGGCGTCCAATTGAGCCGGAATGAGCAGTTCTTC
CDR3 protein: CASSLSGVQLSRNEQFF

clone size: -
J gene: TRBJ2-1
CDR3 length: 10
V gene: TRBV30
D gene: -
CDR3 DNA: TGTGCCTGGAGTGTAGGGAAGCAGTTCTTC
CDR3 protein: CAWSVGKQFF

clone size: -
J gene: TRBJ2-1
CDR3 length: 15
V gene: TRBV20-1
D gene: -
CDR3 DNA: TGCAGTGCTAGAGTACCAGGCACCGACTACAATGAGCAGTTCTTC
CDR3 protein: CSARVPGTDYNEQFF

clone size: -
J gene: TRBJ2-5
CDR3 length: 15
V gene: TRBV5-1
D gene: -
CDR3 DNA: TGCGCCAGCAGCTTGGAGTTGGGGATCCAAGAGACCCAGTACTTC
CDR3 protein: CASSLELGIQETQYF

clone size: -
J gene: TRBJ2-2
CDR3 length: 13
V gene: TRBV12-3/TRBV12-4
D gene: -
CDR3 DNA: TGTGCCAGCAGTTTAGGGGAGGCCGGGGAGCTGTTTTTT
CDR3 protein: CASSLGEAGELFF

clone size: -
J gene: TRBJ2-5
CDR3 length: 14
V gene: TRBV10-3
D gene: TRBD1
CDR3 DNA: TGTGCCATCAGTGGAGGACAGGCCAGAGAGACCCAGTACTTC
CDR3 protein: CAISGGQARETQYF

clone size: few
J gene: TRBJ2-1
CDR3 length: 13
V gene: TRBV15
D gene: TRBD2
CDR3 DNA: TGTGCCACCAGCCCAGGACTAGACCATGAGCAGTTCTTC
CDR3 protein: CATSPGLDHEQFF

clone size: few
J gene: TRBJ2-7
CDR3 length: 16
V gene: TRBV5-1
D gene: -
CDR3 DNA: TGCGCCAGCAGCTTAGGAGGGGCACCCTTCTCCTACGAGCAGTACTTC
CDR3 protein: CASSLGGAPFSYEQYF

clone size: -
J gene: TRBJ1-1
CDR3 length: 14
V gene: TRBV2
D gene: -
CDR3 DNA: TGTGCCAGCAGTCGGGCGGAAATGGTGGCTGAAGCTTTCTTT
CDR3 protein: CASSRAEMVAEAFF

clone size: -
J gene: TRBJ1-2
CDR3 length: 11
V gene: TRBV29-1
D gene: -
CDR3 DNA: TGCAGCGTTGATAAGGGTGACGGCTACACCTTC
CDR3 protein: CSVDKGDGYTF

clone size: -
J gene: TRBJ2-7
CDR3 length: 14
V gene: TRBV12-3/TRBV12-4
D gene: -
CDR3 DNA: TGTGCCAGCAGTGACTACGGGTCGTCCTACGAGCAGTACTTC
CDR3 protein: CASSDYGSSYEQYF

clone size: -
J gene: TRBJ2-1
CDR3 length: 16
V gene: TRBV24-1
D gene: -
CDR3 DNA: TGTGCCACCAGTGATAGATGGGGGAGCTCCTACAATGAGCAGTTCTTC
CDR3 protein: CATSDRWGSSYNEQFF

clone size: -
J gene: TRBJ2-2
CDR3 length: 18
V gene: TRBV20-1
D gene: TRBD2
CDR3 DNA: TGCAGTGCTAGAGTTGGGACTAGCGGGGGGGCGAACACCGGGGAGCTGTTTTTT
CDR3 protein: CSARVGTSGGANTGELFF

clone size: -
J gene: TRBJ1-2
CDR3 length: 16
V gene: TRBV11-2
D gene: -
CDR3 DNA: TGTGCCAGCAGCTTAGATCTCGGATTTCAGGCCGGAGGCTACACCTTC
CDR3 protein: CASSLDLGFQAGGYTF

clone size: -
J gene: TRBJ2-7
CDR3 length: 15
V gene: TRBV6-5
D gene: -
CDR3 DNA: TGTGCCAGCAGTTACTCGAACCCGAAATCCTACGAGCAGTACTTC
CDR3 protein: CASSYSNPKSYEQYF

clone size: few
J gene: TRBJ2-3
CDR3 length: 16
V gene: TRBV11-2
D gene: -
CDR3 DNA: TGTGCCAGCAGCTTTGGCGGCCCCTATAGCACAGATACGCAGTATTTT
CDR3 protein: CASSFGGPYSTDTQYF

clone size: few
J gene: TRBJ2-7
CDR3 length: 17
V gene: TRBV12-3/TRBV12-4
D gene: TRBD1
CDR3 DNA: TGTGCCAGCAGTTCCACGCCCCCGGGACAGGGTACTAGGGAGCAGTACTTC
CDR3 protein: CASSSTPPGQGTREQYF

clone size: -
J gene: TRBJ1-5
CDR3 length: 16
V gene: TRBV5-8
D gene: TRBD1
CDR3 DNA: TGTGCCAGCAGCTTGGAGACAGGGATCCTCAATCAGCCCCAGCATTTT
CDR3 protein: CASSLETGILNQPQHF